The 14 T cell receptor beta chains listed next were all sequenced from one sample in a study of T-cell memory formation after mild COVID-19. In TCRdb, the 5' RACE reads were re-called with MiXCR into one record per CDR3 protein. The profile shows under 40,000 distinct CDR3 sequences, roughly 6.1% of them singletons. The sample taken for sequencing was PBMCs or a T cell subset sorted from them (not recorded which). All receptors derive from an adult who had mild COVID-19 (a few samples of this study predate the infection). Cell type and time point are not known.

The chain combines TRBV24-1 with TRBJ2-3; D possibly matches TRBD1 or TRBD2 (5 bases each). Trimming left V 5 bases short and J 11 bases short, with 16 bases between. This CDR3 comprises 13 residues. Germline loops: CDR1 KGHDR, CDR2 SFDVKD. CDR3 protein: CATSAPPRDEQYF. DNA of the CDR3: TGTGCCACCAGTGCGCCGCCCAGGGACGAGCAGTATTTT.

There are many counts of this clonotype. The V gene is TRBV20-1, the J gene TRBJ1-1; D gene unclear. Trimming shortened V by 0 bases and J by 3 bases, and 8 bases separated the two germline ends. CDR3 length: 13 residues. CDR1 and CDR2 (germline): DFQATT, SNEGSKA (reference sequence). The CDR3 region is CSARDPRDTEAFF. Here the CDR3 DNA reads TGCAGTGCTAGAGACCCGAGGGACACTGAAGCTTTCTTT.

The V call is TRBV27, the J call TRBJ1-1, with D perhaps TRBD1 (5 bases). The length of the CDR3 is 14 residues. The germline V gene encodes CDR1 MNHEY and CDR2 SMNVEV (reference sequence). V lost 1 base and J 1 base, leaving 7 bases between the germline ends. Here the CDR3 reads CASSLWGGNTEAFF. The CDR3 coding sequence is TGTGCCAGCAGTTTATGGGGCGGGAACACTGAAGCTTTCTTT.

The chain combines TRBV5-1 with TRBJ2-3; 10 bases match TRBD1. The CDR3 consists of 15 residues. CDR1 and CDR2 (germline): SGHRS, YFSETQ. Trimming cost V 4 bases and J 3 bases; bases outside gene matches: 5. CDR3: CASSLTGQGTDTQYF. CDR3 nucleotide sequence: TGCGCCAGCAGCCTGACGGGACAGGGGACAGATACGCAGTATTTT.

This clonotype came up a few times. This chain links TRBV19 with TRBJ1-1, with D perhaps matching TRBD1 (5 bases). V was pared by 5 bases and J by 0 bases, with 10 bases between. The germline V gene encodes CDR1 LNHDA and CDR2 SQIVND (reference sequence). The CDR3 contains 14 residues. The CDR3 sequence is CASSGGALNTEAFF. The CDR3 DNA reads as TGTGCCAGTAGTGGAGGGGCGCTGAACACTGAAGCTTTCTTT.

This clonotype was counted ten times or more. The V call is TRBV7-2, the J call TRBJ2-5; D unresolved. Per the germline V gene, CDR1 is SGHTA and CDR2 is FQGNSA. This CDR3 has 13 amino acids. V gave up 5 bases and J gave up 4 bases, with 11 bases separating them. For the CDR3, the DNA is TGTGCCAGCAGCCTAGGGTCTGGAGAGACCCAGTACTTC. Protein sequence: CASSLGSGETQYF.

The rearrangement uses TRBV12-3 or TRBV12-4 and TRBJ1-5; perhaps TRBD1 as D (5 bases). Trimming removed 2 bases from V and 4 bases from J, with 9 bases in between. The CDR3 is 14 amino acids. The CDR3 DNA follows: TGTGCCAGCAGTTTAATGCAGGGTAATCAGCCCCAGCATTTT. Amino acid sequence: CASSLMQGNQPQHF.

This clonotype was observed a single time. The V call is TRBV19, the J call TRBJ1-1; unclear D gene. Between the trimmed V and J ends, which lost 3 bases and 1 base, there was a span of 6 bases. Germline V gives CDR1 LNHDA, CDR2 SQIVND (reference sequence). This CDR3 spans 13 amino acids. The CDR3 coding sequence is TGTGCCAGTAGTATCCCAGGGAACACTGAAGCTTTCTTT. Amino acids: CASSIPGNTEAFF.

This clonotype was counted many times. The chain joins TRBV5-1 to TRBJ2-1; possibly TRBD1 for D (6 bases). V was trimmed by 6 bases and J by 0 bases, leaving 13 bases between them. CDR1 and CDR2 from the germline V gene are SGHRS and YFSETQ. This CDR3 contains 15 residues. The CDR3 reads CASTHGGSSYNEQFF. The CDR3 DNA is TGCGCCAGCACCCATGGGGGCAGCTCCTACAATGAGCAGTTCTTC.

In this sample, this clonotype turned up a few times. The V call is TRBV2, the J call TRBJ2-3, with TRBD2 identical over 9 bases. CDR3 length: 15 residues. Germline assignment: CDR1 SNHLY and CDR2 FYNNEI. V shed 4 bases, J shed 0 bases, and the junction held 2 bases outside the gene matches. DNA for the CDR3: TGTGCCAGCAGTGTAACTAGCGGGAGCACAGATACGCAGTATTTT. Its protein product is CASSVTSGSTDTQYF.

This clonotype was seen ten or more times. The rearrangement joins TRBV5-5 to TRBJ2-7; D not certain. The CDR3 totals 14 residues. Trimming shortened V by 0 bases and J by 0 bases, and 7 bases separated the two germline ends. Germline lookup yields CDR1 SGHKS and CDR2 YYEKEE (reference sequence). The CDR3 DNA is TGTGCCAGCAGCTTGGGGTTTGTCTCCTACGAGCAGTACTTC. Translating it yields CASSLGFVSYEQYF.

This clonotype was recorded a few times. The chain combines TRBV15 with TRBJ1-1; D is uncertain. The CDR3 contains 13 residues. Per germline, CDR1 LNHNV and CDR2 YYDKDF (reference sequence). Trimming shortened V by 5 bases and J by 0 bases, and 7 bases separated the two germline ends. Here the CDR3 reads CATSSGLNTEAFF. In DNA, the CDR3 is TGTGCCACCAGCTCAGGCCTGAACACTGAAGCTTTCTTT.

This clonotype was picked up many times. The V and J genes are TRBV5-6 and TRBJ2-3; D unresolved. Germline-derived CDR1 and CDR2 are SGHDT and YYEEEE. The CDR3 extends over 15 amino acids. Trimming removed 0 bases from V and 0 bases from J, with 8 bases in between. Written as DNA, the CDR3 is TGTGCCAGCAGCTTGGATCTTTATAGCACAGATACGCAGTATTTT. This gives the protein CASSLDLYSTDTQYF.

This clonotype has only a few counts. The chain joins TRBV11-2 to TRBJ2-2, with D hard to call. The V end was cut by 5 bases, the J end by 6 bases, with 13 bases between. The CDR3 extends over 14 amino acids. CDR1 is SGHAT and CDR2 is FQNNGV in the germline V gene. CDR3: CASSVTLGSGELFF. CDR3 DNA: TGTGCCAGCAGCGTCACGCTAGGGTCCGGGGAGCTGTTTTTT.